A few counts support the clone carrying this T cell receptor (beta chain). The data originate from a study of T cells in Graves' hyperthyroidism and ophthalmopathy. Using RNA transcripts as the source, TCR beta CDR3 regions were amplified. HTBI primers were used for first-round RT-PCR of the TCR CDR3. MiXCR was run by TCRdb on the multiplex PCR reads, yielding one entry per CDR3 protein. The sample yields some 300,000 distinct CDR3 sequences, about 15% seen once. This CDR3 has 16 residues. CDR1 and CDR2 (germline): MNHEY, SVGEGT. The ends lost 6 bases at V and 6 bases at J; junction bases unmatched: 13.

This clonotype was sampled from a man aged 30 to 45 with Graves' hyperthyroidism. Sequencing was carried out using blood. The chain uses TRBV6-2 or TRBV6-3 and TRBJ2-3; the match to TRBD2 covers 9 bases. For the CDR3, the DNA is TGTGCCAGCAGGCCCTCAGGGGCGGGAGGGGCCGATACGCAGTATTTT. Residues: CASRPSGAGGADTQYF.